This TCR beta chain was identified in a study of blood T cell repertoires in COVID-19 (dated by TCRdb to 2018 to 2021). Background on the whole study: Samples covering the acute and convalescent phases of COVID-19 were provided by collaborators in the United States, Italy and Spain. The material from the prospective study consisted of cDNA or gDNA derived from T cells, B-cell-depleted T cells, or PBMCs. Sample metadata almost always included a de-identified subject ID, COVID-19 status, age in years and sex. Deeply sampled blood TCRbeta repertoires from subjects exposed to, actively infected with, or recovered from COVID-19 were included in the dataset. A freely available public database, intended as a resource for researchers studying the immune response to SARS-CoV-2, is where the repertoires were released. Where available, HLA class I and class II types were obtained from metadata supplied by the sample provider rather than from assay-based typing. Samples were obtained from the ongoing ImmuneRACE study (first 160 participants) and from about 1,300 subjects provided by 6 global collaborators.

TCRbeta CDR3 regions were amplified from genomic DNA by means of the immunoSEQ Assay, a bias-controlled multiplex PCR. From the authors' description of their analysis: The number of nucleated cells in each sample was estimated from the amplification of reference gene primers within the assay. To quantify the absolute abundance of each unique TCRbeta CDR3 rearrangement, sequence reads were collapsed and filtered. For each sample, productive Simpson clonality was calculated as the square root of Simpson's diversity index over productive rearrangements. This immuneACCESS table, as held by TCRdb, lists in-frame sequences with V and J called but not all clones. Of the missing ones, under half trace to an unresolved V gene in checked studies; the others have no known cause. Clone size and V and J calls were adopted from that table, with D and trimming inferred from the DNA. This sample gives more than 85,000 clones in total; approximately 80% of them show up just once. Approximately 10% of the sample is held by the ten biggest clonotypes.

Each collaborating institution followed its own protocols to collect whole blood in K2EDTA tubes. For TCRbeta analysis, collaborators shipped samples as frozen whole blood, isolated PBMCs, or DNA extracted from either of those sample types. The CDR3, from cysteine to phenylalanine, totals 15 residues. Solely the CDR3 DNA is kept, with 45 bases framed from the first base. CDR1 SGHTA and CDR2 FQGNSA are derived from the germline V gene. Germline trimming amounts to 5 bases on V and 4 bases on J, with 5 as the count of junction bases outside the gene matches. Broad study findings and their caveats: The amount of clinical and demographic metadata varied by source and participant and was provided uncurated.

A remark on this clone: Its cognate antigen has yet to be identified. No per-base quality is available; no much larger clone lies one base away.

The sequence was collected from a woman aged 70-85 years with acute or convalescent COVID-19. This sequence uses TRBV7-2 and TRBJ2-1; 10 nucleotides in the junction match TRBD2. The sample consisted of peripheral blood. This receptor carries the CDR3 CASSIGTSEYNEQFF. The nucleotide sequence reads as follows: TGTGCCAGCAGCATCGGGACTAGCGAATACAATGAGCAGTTCTTC.